The 5 T cell receptor beta chains presented below share a single source sample, sequenced in a study of metastatic and nonmetastatic thyroid tumors. Using MiXCR, TCRdb reanalyzed the PCR reads. The sample has over 20,000 clones, around 28% seen once. Every patient was untreated before thyroid surgery. Input material: blood. All receptors derive from a male donor with papillary thyroid cancer or a benign thyroid nodule (not recorded which). Some clones in this sample may be carry-over from other donors' samples.

This chain joins TRBV11-3 and TRBJ2-7; TRBD2 matches at 8 bases. V shed 5 bases, J shed 11 bases, and the junction held 20 bases outside the gene matches. Germline CDR1 SGHNT, CDR2 YENEEA. The CDR3 runs 16 residues. The CDR3 reads CASSPARLAGFEEEYF. The CDR3 DNA sequence: TGTGCCAGCAGCCCGGCTCGGCTAGCGGGTTTTGAGGAGGAGTACTTC.

The chain employs TRBV20-1 and TRBJ1-5, with D possibly matching TRBD1 (5 bases). The CDR3 covers 11 residues. Germline loops: CDR1 DFQATT, CDR2 SNEGSKA (reference sequence). Trimming stripped 0 bases from V and 11 bases from J, with 8 bases between. The CDR3 bases are TGCAGTGCTAGAGATCAGGGTGCCCAGCATTTT. It is translated as CSARDQGAQHF.

This clone was seen ten or more times. V gene TRBV4-1 combines with J gene TRBJ1-1; D gene ambiguous. V lost 0 bases and J lost 0, with 8 bases in between. This CDR3 comprises 15 residues. Germline CDR1 is MGHRA and CDR2 is YSYEKL. CDR3 in amino acids: CASSQEGSMNTEAFF. In DNA form, the CDR3 reads TGCGCCAGCAGCCAAGAGGGGAGCATGAACACTGAAGCTTTCTTT.

The V gene is TRBV5-1, the J gene TRBJ1-1; TRBD1 matches 7 bases. After removal of 4 bases from V and 5 bases from J, the junction contained 14 bases not matched to a gene. The CDR3 extends over 16 amino acids. The V gene's germline CDR1 is SGHRS and CDR2 YFSETQ. CDR3 DNA: TGCGCCAGCAGCATTACAGGGGCCACCCCTCCAACTGAAGCTTTCTTT. This gives the protein CASSITGATPPTEAFF.

This clone was recorded many times. The chain uses TRBV4-3 and TRBJ2-2, with no clear D. This CDR3 comprises 13 residues. Germline V gives CDR1 LGHNA, CDR2 YSLEER. With 4 bases removed from V and 7 bases from J, the gap between germline ends came to 10 bases. The DNA of the CDR3 is TGCGCCAGCAGCCGGACGGTTAACGGGGAGCTGTTTTTT. Amino acids: CASSRTVNGELFF.